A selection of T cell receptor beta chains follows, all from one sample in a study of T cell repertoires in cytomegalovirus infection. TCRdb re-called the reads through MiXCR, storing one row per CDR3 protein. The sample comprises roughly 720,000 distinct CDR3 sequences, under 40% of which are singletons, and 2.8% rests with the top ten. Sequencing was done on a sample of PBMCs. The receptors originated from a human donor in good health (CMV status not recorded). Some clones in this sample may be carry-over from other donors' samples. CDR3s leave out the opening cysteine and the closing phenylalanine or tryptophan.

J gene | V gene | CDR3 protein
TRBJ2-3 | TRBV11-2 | ASSLVAPGVADTQY
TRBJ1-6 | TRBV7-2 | ASSLWRVSWSPLH
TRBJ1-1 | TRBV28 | ASSLTGENTEAF
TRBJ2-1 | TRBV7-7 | ASSVVPGGNEQF
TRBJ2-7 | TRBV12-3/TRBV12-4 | ASSLSPRFLDEQY
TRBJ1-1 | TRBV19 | ASMGTVDTATEAF
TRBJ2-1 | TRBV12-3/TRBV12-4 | ASSARGPGNEQF
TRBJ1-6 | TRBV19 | ASSTWDGGVLDSPLH
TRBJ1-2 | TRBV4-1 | ASSQKGVGYGYT
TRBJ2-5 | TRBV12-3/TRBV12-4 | ASSWEQGPQETQY
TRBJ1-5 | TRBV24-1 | ATSARDRGLSNQPQH
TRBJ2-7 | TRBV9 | ASSVAGASGEKEY
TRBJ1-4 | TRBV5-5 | ASSPGTPGRLELF
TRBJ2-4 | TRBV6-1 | ASSEDWADSY
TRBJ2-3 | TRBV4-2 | ASSQDRPVLAGRNTQY
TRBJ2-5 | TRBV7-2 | ASRLGGSGRGETQY
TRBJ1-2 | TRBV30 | AWRVAWGSRNYGYT
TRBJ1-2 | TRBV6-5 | ASRNPDRTLGYT
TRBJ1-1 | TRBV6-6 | ASSYSEMAGTEAF
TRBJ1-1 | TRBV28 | ASSPAGLGQGASTEAF
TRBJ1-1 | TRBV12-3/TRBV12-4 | ASSPRVQGWVF
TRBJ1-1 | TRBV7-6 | ASSLGPQREAF
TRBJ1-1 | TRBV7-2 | ASSPSTRYTEAF
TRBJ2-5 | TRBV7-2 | ASSPMTGSHETKY
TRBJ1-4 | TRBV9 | ASSVGDPSNEKLF
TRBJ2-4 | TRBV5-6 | ASSLVQLSQAKNIQY
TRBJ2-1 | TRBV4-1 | ASSQERLAGTYNEQF
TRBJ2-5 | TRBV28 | ASSLLGGQGAGETQY
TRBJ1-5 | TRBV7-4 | ASSFAGTGYQPQH
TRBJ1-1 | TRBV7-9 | ASSPGAANTEAF
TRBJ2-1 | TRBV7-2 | ASSLNPGGVAGGEQF
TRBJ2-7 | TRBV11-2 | ASSQRDGQGAYEKS
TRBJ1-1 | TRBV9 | ASSAPGQGRNTEAF
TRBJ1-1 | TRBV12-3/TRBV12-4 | ASSNNRGNTEAF
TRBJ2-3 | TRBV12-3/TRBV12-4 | ASSLGPASDTQY
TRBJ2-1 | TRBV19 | ASSIAGRDRGIDEQF
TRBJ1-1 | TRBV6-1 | ASKTGGGTEAF
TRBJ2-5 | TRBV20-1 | SARGLGAEETQY
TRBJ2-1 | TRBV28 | ASSNTGFYNEQF
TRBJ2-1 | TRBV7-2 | ASRGGGCGEQL
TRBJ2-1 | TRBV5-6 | ASSLAVSGEQF
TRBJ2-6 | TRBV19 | ASSPREGGANVLT
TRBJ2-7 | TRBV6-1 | ASSEGLAGVPSYEQY
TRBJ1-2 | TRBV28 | ASSRLSTGGVYGYT
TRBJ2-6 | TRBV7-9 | ASSFYVPGANVLT
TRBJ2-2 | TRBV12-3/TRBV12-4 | ATSGTGGLRELF
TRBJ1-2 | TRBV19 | ASSIDRQGTYYGYT